This entry is about one T cell receptor (beta chain). Donors comprised healthy HIV-negative adults lacking recent acute infections or vaccinations. Caucasian adults residing in Nashville, Tennessee made up all the donors. The source of the sample is a study of shared clonotypes between healthy human individuals. Clones were read by immunoSEQ multiplex PCR, and TCRdb kept only the in-frame ones, dropping some. The sample lists fewer than 200,000 clones, approximately 95% occurring once. The CDR3 is 15 residues long. V dropped 0 bases and J dropped 0 bases, with 6 bases sitting between them. Looked up from germline, CDR1 is SGHRS and CDR2 is YFSETQ.

The chain has TRBV5-1 and TRBJ1-4; no clear D gene. The TCR sequence derives from a young woman in good health. The sample consisted of naive CD4+ T cells sorted from blood. Subset defined: CD45RA+ positively selected. The CDR3 bases are TGCGCCAGCAGCTTGGGGTCTGCAACTAATGAAAAACTGTTTTTT. Its translation is CASSLGSATNEKLFF.